These 3 T cell receptor beta chains were sequenced from one sample in a study of cytomegalovirus exposure and HLA in healthy donors (dated by TCRdb to 2016 to 2017). The library was prepared using the immunoSEQ multiplex PCR assay. For the multiplex PCR, a mixture combining 60 forward primers for TCR Vbeta segments and 13 reverse primers for TCR Jbeta segments was used. TCRdb's version of the immuneACCESS table is confined to in-frame rearrangements and falls short of the full clone set. An unresolved V gene accounts for under half of the shortfall where checked; the remainder is of unknown origin. This sample is represented by 83,000 or so clones; approximately 80% of them were singletons. The top ten clonotypes cover around 1.9% of the sample. Material: PBMCs. These TCRs come from a woman younger than 45 in good health and CMV-seronegative.

This rearrangement joins TRBV28 to TRBJ2-5; possibly TRBD2 for D (6 bases). The J call may be incorrect, as the DNA end agrees better with TRBJ2-7. This CDR3 spans 14 amino acids. Looked up from germline, CDR1 is MDHEN and CDR2 is SYDVKM. In DNA form, the CDR3 reads TGTGCCAGCAGTTTGGGACTCCAACCCTACGAGCAGTACTTC. Translated, it gives CASSLGLQPYEQYF.

CDR3 residues: CASRRTGPTSPLHF. CDR3 DNA: TGTGCCAGCAGGCGGACAGGGCCAACTTCACCCCTCCACTTT. V gene TRBV14 combines with J gene TRBJ1-6; TRBD1 aligns across 8 bases. CDR3 length equals 14 residues. Losses at the gene ends were 6 bases for V and 9 bases for J; bases not matched to a gene: 7. The V gene's germline CDR1 is SGHDN and CDR2 FVKESK.

The chain combines TRBV5-1 with TRBJ1-2, with D perhaps TRBD1 (6 bases). The germline V gene has CDR1 SGHRS and CDR2 YFSETQ. The CDR3 totals 12 residues. Trimming stripped 4 bases from V and 2 bases from J, with 6 bases between. CDR3 region: CASSTGNYGYTF. CDR3 DNA: TGCGCCAGCAGCACAGGGAACTATGGCTACACCTTC.